This T cell receptor (beta chain) was profiled in a study of molecular identifiers for immune sequencing clone quantification. At the level of the study: In replicates, RNA from approximately 20,000 or 98,000 naive CD8 cells was divided five ways and four parts were sequenced. Study results and caveats: Clones with over 20 RNA copies captured over 99% of effector molecules but under 1% of naive ones.

Comments on this clonotype: Antigen specificity is unknown.

This CDR3 has 15 amino acids. Germline V lookup: CDR1 LGHNA, CDR2 YSLEER. V was pared by 0 bases and J by 2 bases, with 3 bases of the junction left unmatched. TCRdb redid the calling of the PCR reads with MiXCR, one entry per CDR3 protein. This repertoire shows about 510,000 distinct CDR3 sequences, about a fifth found once; its top ten account for about 0.78%. The clonotype was recovered from a human donor in good health. Some libraries in this study had Jurkat cell RNA spiked in. The sequenced sample consisted of naive CD8+ T cells from blood, with Jurkat cell RNA spiked in. Subset of the sample: FACS-sorted CD8+CD4-CCR7+CD45RA+ naive T cells. The rearrangement joins TRBV4-3 to TRBJ2-7, with 8 bases matching TRBD1. The chain's CDR3 is CASSQEVTGAYEQYF. The DNA for the CDR3 is TGCGCCAGCAGCCAAGAAGTGACAGGGGCCTACGAGCAGTACTTC.